This T cell receptor (beta chain) was captured in a study of cytomegalovirus exposure and HLA in healthy donors. Study context: Drawn from HLA-typed donors, around 85 million unique TCRs were held in an early data release.

The CDR3 totals 17 residues. J was trimmed by 0 bases and V by 8 bases; bases with no gene match: 9. Germline CDR1 and CDR2: MDHEN and SYDVKM. Worth noting for this clone: Its antigen is not identified.

Notes on the study in general: A previous analysis found most TCR beta V segments productive roughly 87% or roughly 30% of the time. CMV serostatus was the only recorded immune exposure for donors. Most subjects' HLA-A and HLA-B alleles were reportedly predicted from TCR beta sequences.

PCR was performed using 60 Vbeta and 13 Jbeta primers. Sequenced by immunoSEQ multiplex PCR; TCRdb stores in-frame clones only, minus some. The profile shows some 150,000 clones, 82% of them singletons. This chain connects TRBV28 to TRBJ1-5; TRBD1 matches 11 bases. This sequence originates from a man younger than 35 in good health and CMV-seropositive. Sample: PBMCs. The chain's CDR3 is CASRGQGAGYSNQPQHF. The CDR3, as DNA: TGTGCCAGCCGCGGACAGGGGGCTGGTTATAGCAATCAGCCCCAGCATTTT.